These T cell receptor beta chains were read from a single sample in a study of cytomegalovirus exposure and HLA in healthy donors. TCRdb's table, derived via immunoSEQ multiplex PCR, lists solely in-frame clones and lacks some. In total, the table holds about 77,000 clones. The source material was PBMCs. The receptors shown here come from a man aged 50 to 59 in good health and CMV-seropositive. CDR3s include the opening cysteine and the closing phenylalanine or tryptophan. The order of the fields is V gene, D gene, J gene, CDR3 protein, CDR3 DNA. D genes are given only for firm matches.

v_gene: TRBV9; d_gene: -; j_gene: TRBJ1-3; CDR3aa: CASSVSTGKGAGNTIYF; CDR3nt: TGTGCCAGCAGCGTTAGCACAGGGAAGGGTGCTGGAAACACCATATATTTT
v_gene: TRBV7-2; d_gene: -; j_gene: TRBJ2-2; CDR3aa: CASSAIYRVGELFF; CDR3nt: TGTGCCAGCAGCGCTATCTATCGGGTCGGGGAGCTGTTTTTT
v_gene: TRBV11-1; d_gene: -; j_gene: TRBJ2-1; CDR3aa: CASSSGLTAANEQFF; CDR3nt: TGTGCCAGCAGTTCCGGACTCACGGCAGCAAATGAGCAGTTCTTC
v_gene: TRBV6-1; d_gene: TRBD1; j_gene: TRBJ1-5; CDR3aa: CASSPKDRFQPQHF; CDR3nt: TGTGCCAGCAGTCCCAAGGACAGGTTTCAGCCCCAGCATTTT
v_gene: TRBV28; d_gene: -; j_gene: TRBJ1-1; CDR3aa: CASSLMGSGGGEAFF; CDR3nt: TGTGCCAGCAGTTTAATGGGGTCGGGGGGCGGTGAAGCTTTCTTT
v_gene: TRBV11-2; d_gene: -; j_gene: TRBJ2-7; CDR3aa: CASRRPGASIYYEQYF; CDR3nt: TGTGCCAGCAGACGCCCGGGTGCCTCCATCTACTACGAGCAGTACTTC
v_gene: TRBV18; d_gene: -; j_gene: TRBJ1-5; CDR3aa: CASSLMQGSNQPQHF; CDR3nt: TGTGCCAGCTCACTAATGCAGGGAAGCAATCAGCCCCAGCATTTT
v_gene: TRBV19; d_gene: TRBD2; j_gene: TRBJ2-3; CDR3aa: CACRKLEGLAVSTDTQYF; CDR3nt: TGTGCCTGCAGGAAGTTGGAGGGTCTAGCGGTTAGCACAGATACGCAGTATTTT
v_gene: TRBV10-2; d_gene: -; j_gene: TRBJ1-1; CDR3aa: CASLRQRINHTEAFF; CDR3nt: TGCGCCAGCCTGCGACAACGAATAAATCATACTGAAGCTTTCTTT
v_gene: TRBV5-4; d_gene: TRBD1; j_gene: TRBJ2-1; CDR3aa: CASSSSGGSYNEQFF; CDR3nt: TGTGCCAGCAGCTCTTCAGGGGGCTCGTACAATGAGCAGTTCTTC
v_gene: TRBV5-6; d_gene: -; j_gene: TRBJ2-3; CDR3aa: CASSTPPGGRTDTQYF; CDR3nt: TGTGCCAGCAGCACACCACCCGGGGGACGCACAGATACGCAGTATTTT
v_gene: TRBV5-1; d_gene: -; j_gene: TRBJ1-1; CDR3aa: CASSLGAVNTEAFF; CDR3nt: TGCGCCAGCAGCCTGGGCGCGGTGAACACTGAAGCTTTCTTT
v_gene: TRBV19; d_gene: -; j_gene: TRBJ1-1; CDR3aa: CASTRRTLEGEAFF; CDR3nt: TGTGCCAGTACCCGTAGGACCCTGGAGGGTGAAGCTTTCTTT
v_gene: TRBV5-1; d_gene: TRBD2; j_gene: TRBJ2-1; CDR3aa: CASSLVGGGNEQFF; CDR3nt: TGCGCCAGCAGCTTGGTGGGGGGAGGGAATGAGCAGTTCTTC
v_gene: TRBV4-1; d_gene: -; j_gene: TRBJ2-1; CDR3aa: CASSQDPLENEQFF; CDR3nt: TGCGCCAGCAGCCAAGACCCGTTGGAGAATGAGCAGTTCTTC
v_gene: TRBV2; d_gene: -; j_gene: TRBJ2-3; CDR3aa: CASSDFRGATDTQYF; CDR3nt: TGTGCCAGCAGTGATTTCCGGGGGGCCACAGATACGCAGTATTTT
v_gene: TRBV29-1; d_gene: TRBD1; j_gene: TRBJ1-1; CDR3aa: CSVRTQTGGKTEAFF; CDR3nt: TGCAGCGTCCGGACCCAGACAGGGGGGAAGACTGAAGCTTTCTTT
v_gene: TRBV10-3; d_gene: TRBD2; j_gene: TRBJ2-3; CDR3aa: CAISGIGTSGGLTDTQYF; CDR3nt: TGTGCCATCAGTGGGATCGGGACTAGCGGGGGGCTTACAGATACGCAGTATTTT
v_gene: TRBV5-1; d_gene: -; j_gene: TRBJ2-1; CDR3aa: CASSLGPGTYNEQFF; CDR3nt: TGCGCCAGCAGCTTGGGCCCAGGGACCTACAATGAGCAGTTCTTC
v_gene: TRBV7-2; d_gene: TRBD2; j_gene: TRBJ2-4; CDR3aa: CASSKGLAAKNIQYF; CDR3nt: TGTGCCAGCAGCAAAGGACTAGCGGCCAAAAACATTCAGTACTTC
v_gene: TRBV18; d_gene: -; j_gene: TRBJ1-3; CDR3aa: CASSPPLGLGGNTIYF; CDR3nt: TGTGCCAGCTCACCACCCCTGGGGCTCGGTGGAAACACCATATATTTT
v_gene: TRBV5-1; d_gene: -; j_gene: TRBJ2-6; CDR3aa: CASSSQGSGANVLTF; CDR3nt: TGCGCCAGCAGCTCTCAGGGGTCCGGGGCCAACGTCCTGACTTTC
v_gene: TRBV6-1; d_gene: -; j_gene: TRBJ1-6; CDR3aa: CASSGPGPLHF; CDR3nt: TGTGCCAGCAGTGGTCCAGGGCCCCTCCACTTT